This entry is about one T cell receptor (beta chain). This sample was included in a study of technical replicates of blood from several donors. Some clones are missing from TCRdb's copy, which holds only in-frame ones; the method was immunoSEQ multiplex PCR. The sample lists some 64,000 clones; around 85% were seen once. With 4 bases removed from V and 3 bases from J, the gap between germline ends came to 10 bases. Per germline, CDR1 WSHSY and CDR2 SAAADI. CDR3 length: 13 amino acids. This receptor was taken from a human donor in good health. Some clones in this sample may be carry-over from other donors' samples. Sample: PBMCs. The chain couples TRBV10-2 to TRBJ2-7, with D possibly being TRBD2 (6 bases). The CDR3 spells CASSGGTDYEQYF. CDR3 DNA sequence: TGCGCCAGCAGTGGCGGGACGGACTACGAGCAGTACTTC.